This is a list of T cell receptor beta chains from one sample in a study of T cell changes during pregnancy in multiple sclerosis. The repertoire was sequenced with immunoSEQ multiplex PCR; TCRdb's copy has only in-frame clones and lacks some. The sample lists over 80,000 clones; about nine tenths were seen once. Here the sequenced sample was peripheral blood, taken in the second trimester of pregnancy. The receptor source for this set is a female donor in good health, enrolled as a control in a pregnancy study. Each CDR3 is given with its conserved first and last residue. D genes are given only for firm matches. Clone size, where shown, is once, few, many, or a class for clones that have expanded.

D gene,clone size,V gene,J gene,CDR3 DNA,CDR3 protein
.,once,TRBV19,TRBJ2-7,TGTGCCAGTATAGGGGGGGCACTTGAAAACTTCTCCTACGAGCAGTACTTC,CASIGGALENFSYEQYF
TRBD1,.,TRBV19,TRBJ2-7,TGTGCCAGTAGTGCCCTACAGGGGGCGGACTACGAGCAGTACTTC,CASSALQGADYEQYF
.,many,TRBV7-9,TRBJ2-7,TGTGCCAGCAGCTTAGGGGACTCCAGCGCCTACGAGCAGTACTTC,CASSLGDSSAYEQYF
TRBD1,.,TRBV11-2,TRBJ2-1,TGTGCCAGCAGCACGGGACAGGGCGACGAGCAGTTCTTC,CASSTGQGDEQFF
.,once,TRBV19,TRBJ2-7,TGTGCCAGTAGTATGTTCCAGGGCTCCTACGAGCAGTACTTC,CASSMFQGSYEQYF
.,.,TRBV7-9,TRBJ1-3,TGTGCCAGCAGCTCACAGGGAAACACCATATATTTT,CASSSQGNTIYF
.,once,TRBV5-4,TRBJ1-1,TGTGCCAGCAGCTTGGCGTCGGAAGCTTTCTTT,CASSLASEAFF
TRBD2,.,TRBV6-5,TRBJ2-5,TGTGCCAGCAGTTTTGGACTAGCCGCTGAGACCCAGTACTTC,CASSFGLAAETQYF
TRBD2,.,TRBV18,TRBJ2-2,TGTGCCAGCTCACCACCGACTAGCGGGAGAGGGGAGCTGTTTTTT,CASSPPTSGRGELFF
.,.,TRBV28,TRBJ1-5,TGTGCCAGCAGTCATAACGAAGCGGGCCATCAGCCCCAGCATTTT,CASSHNEAGHQPQHF
.,.,TRBV19,TRBJ1-6,TGTGCCAGTAGTTTACAGGGTCGGGCGAATTCACCCCTCCACTTT,CASSLQGRANSPLHF
TRBD1,.,TRBV18,TRBJ2-7,TGTGCCAGCTCACCGAGGGACAGGGTATCCTACGAGCAGTACTTC,CASSPRDRVSYEQYF
.,.,TRBV7-9,TRBJ2-3,TGTGCCAGCAGCTTAACTCGGGAGATAGGTACGCAGTATTTT,CASSLTREIGTQYF
.,.,TRBV7-2,TRBJ2-5,TGTGCCAGCAGCTTCGCAGGGGTGGAAGAGACCCAGTACTTC,CASSFAGVEETQYF
TRBD1,.,TRBV6-6,TRBJ2-1,TGTGCCAGCAGTTCGCGGACAGGGGGGTACAATGAGCAGTTCTTC,CASSSRTGGYNEQFF
TRBD1,.,TRBV7-2,TRBJ1-2,TGTGCCAGCAGCTTGAACAGGGGGGAGGGACCTGGCTACACCTTC,CASSLNRGEGPGYTF
TRBD1,once,TRBV7-9,TRBJ2-7,TGTGCCAGCAGCTCCCGGACAGGGGGCTACGAGCAGTACTTC,CASSSRTGGYEQYF
.,.,TRBV7-9,TRBJ1-4,TGTGCCAGCAGCTTAGACAGGGTTTATAGGACTAATGAAAAACTGTTTTTT,CASSLDRVYRTNEKLFF
.,.,TRBV29-1,TRBJ2-2,TGCAGCGTTCTCGGACATGTTAACACCGGGGAGCTGTTTTTT,CSVLGHVNTGELFF
.,once,TRBV2,TRBJ2-7,TGTGCCAGCACTCCAAGGCGGGGATCCTACGAGCAGTACTTC,CASTPRRGSYEQYF
TRBD1,.,TRBV19,TRBJ2-7,TGTGCCAGTAGCGGGACAGCTTTCTACGAGCAGTACTTC,CASSGTAFYEQYF
.,.,TRBV5-4,TRBJ2-3,TGTGCCAGCAGCTTAGGGGGGAGGGCCGGTGTAGATACGCAGTATTTT,CASSLGGRAGVDTQYF
TRBD1,few,TRBV5-8,TRBJ1-3,TGTGCCAGCAGCTACAGGGGCTCTGGAAACACCATATATTTT,CASSYRGSGNTIYF
TRBD1,.,TRBV7-9,TRBJ2-2,TGTGCCAGCAGCTCTGGGACAGGGTCCGGGGAGCTGTTTTTT,CASSSGTGSGELFF
.,.,TRBV14,TRBJ1-2,TGTGCCAGCAGCCAAGGAAGCCTACGTCTCTATGGCTACACCTTC,CASSQGSLRLYGYTF
.,few,TRBV5-1,TRBJ2-2,TGCGCCAGCGGTCAGACAGTGAACACCGGGGAGCTGTTTTTT,CASGQTVNTGELFF
.,.,TRBV28,TRBJ2-5,TGTGCCAGTAGCCCCCGTAGGAGTGTAATAGAGACCCAGTACTTC,CASSPRRSVIETQYF
TRBD2,.,TRBV7-2,TRBJ2-1,TGTGCCAGCAGCTTATATGCGGGAGGGCCTGTTAATGAGCAGTTCTTC,CASSLYAGGPVNEQFF
TRBD1,.,TRBV15,TRBJ1-4,TGTGCCACCAGCGGAGGCCGGGACAGGGGTCGCGAAAAACTGTTTTTT,CATSGGRDRGREKLFF
TRBD2,.,TRBV5-4,TRBJ2-3,TGTGCCAGCAGCTTACTAAAACAAGCGGGGGGCACAGATACGCAGTATTTT,CASSLLKQAGGTDTQYF
TRBD2,.,TRBV14,TRBJ2-1,TGTGCCAGCAGCCGAAATTTAGCGGGTTACAATGAGCAGTTCTTC,CASSRNLAGYNEQFF
TRBD2,.,TRBV19,TRBJ2-2,TGTGCCAGTAGTGCGACTAGCGGGGGGACCGGGGAGCTGTTTTTT,CASSATSGGTGELFF
TRBD1,.,TRBV7-2,TRBJ1-3,TGTGCCAGCAGCTTAAACAGGGGGTCTGGAAACACCATATATTTT,CASSLNRGSGNTIYF
.,.,TRBV6-5,TRBJ2-4,TGTGCCAGCAGTTATTTCCAGGGTGACAACATTCAGTACTTC,CASSYFQGDNIQYF
TRBD1,.,TRBV7-2,TRBJ1-5,TGTGCCAGCAGCATTATGACAGGGGCCTATAGCAATCAGCCCCAGCATTTT,CASSIMTGAYSNQPQHF
.,.,TRBV5-1,TRBJ2-1,TGCGCCAGCAGCTTAATCGCGGCCGATAATGAGCAGTTCTTC,CASSLIAADNEQFF
.,.,TRBV18,TRBJ2-3,TGTGCCAGCTCACCTTCTTTTAGCACAGATACGCAGTATTTT,CASSPSFSTDTQYF
TRBD2,.,TRBV28,TRBJ2-1,TGTGCCAGTGGGGAGGGTTCCTACAATGAGCAGTTCTTC,CASGEGSYNEQFF
TRBD1,.,TRBV29-1,TRBJ2-5,TGCAGCGTTGCTTACAGGGGGCGCCGGGAGACCCAGTACTTC,CSVAYRGRRETQYF
.,.,TRBV2,TRBJ1-2,TGTGCCAGCAGGGATCAGGGTATATATGGCTACACCTTC,CASRDQGIYGYTF
.,.,TRBV9,TRBJ2-5,TGTGCCAGCAGCGTAGGCGGTACCCAAGAGACCCAGTACTTC,CASSVGGTQETQYF
TRBD1,.,TRBV7-9,TRBJ1-2,TGTGCCAGCAGCGATAATCAGGGGGTCCTCCGGGGCTACACCTTC,CASSDNQGVLRGYTF
.,.,TRBV5-4,TRBJ1-4,TGTGCCAGCAGCTTACCAGGTTCCGGTGAAAAACTGTTTTTT,CASSLPGSGEKLFF
TRBD1,once,TRBV7-6,TRBJ1-6,TGTGCCAGCAGCTTAGTCGGGACAGGAGATAATTCACCCCTCCACTTT,CASSLVGTGDNSPLHF
TRBD1,.,TRBV7-7,TRBJ2-1,TGTGCCAGCAGCTCCGGGACAGCAGGTCTCGATGAGCAGTTCTTC,CASSSGTAGLDEQFF
.,.,TRBV29-1,TRBJ1-4,TGCAGCGTTTACGTCAGCGGGGAAAAACTGTTTTTT,CSVYVSGEKLFF
TRBD2,.,TRBV28,TRBJ2-7,TGTGCCAGCAGTTCAGTGCCCGGGACTAGCGGAGTTCGGGGCTCCTACGAGCAGTACTTC,CASSSVPGTSGVRGSYEQYF
.,few,TRBV7-9,TRBJ1-5,TGTGCCAGCAGCTCGAATACAGGGATTGAGCCCCAGCATTTT,CASSSNTGIEPQHF
.,.,TRBV7-9,TRBJ2-7,TGTGCCAGCAGCCTGTCCTACGAGCAGTACTTC,CASSLSYEQYF